What follows describes a single T cell receptor (beta chain). These data belong to a study of blood T cell repertoires in COVID-19. Study details: Italy, Spain and the United States were the sources of the convalescent and acute COVID-19 samples.

Germline-derived CDR1 and CDR2 are MNHNS and SASEGT. CDR3 length equals 13 residues. V was cut by 7 bases and J by 7 bases, with 14 bases left in between. TCRdb's table, derived via immunoSEQ multiplex PCR, lists solely in-frame clones and lacks some. The sample contains around 55,000 clones, roughly 80% of which appear only once. The sequence derives from a human donor in a cohort sampled during active or convalescent COVID-19. Sequencing input: peripheral blood. The gene calls are TRBV6-1 and TRBJ1-5, with a possible D match to TRBD1 (6 bases). CDR3 protein: CASNNRAGQPQHF. The DNA of the CDR3 is TGTGCCAGCAACAACAGGGCCGGACAGCCCCAGCATTTT.